Shown below are 7 T cell receptor beta chains from a single sample sequenced in a study of blood T cell repertoires in COVID-19. Method: immunoSEQ multiplex PCR; TCRdb's copy keeps in-frame clones and lacks some. The table records about 310,000 clones, roughly 88% of them present only once. Sequencing was carried out using peripheral blood. These receptors all stem from a woman in her 30s with COVID-19, enrolled during active disease.

The V call is TRBV5-1, the J call TRBJ1-3, with a weak D call TRBD1 (6 bases). The germline CDR1 and CDR2 sequences are SGHRS and YFSETQ. The ends were cut back, 4 bases at V and 4 bases at J, with 15 bases in the middle. This CDR3 is 15 amino acids long. The CDR3 DNA reads TGCGCCAGCAGCGTGGACAGCTCCCGAGGAAACACCATATATTTT. The encoded protein is CASSVDSSRGNTIYF.

This clone appeared many times. The J gene is TRBJ2-7, the V gene TRBV2, with TRBD2 identical over 7 bases. CDR3 size: 13 residues. Germline V gene data show CDR1 as SNHLY and CDR2 as FYNNEI. J was trimmed by 0 bases and V by 6 bases; bases with no gene match: 2. CDR3 nucleotide sequence: TGTGCCAGCAGCCGGGACTACTCCTACGAGCAGTACTTC. The encoded protein is CASSRDYSYEQYF.

The chain recombines TRBV7-2 with TRBJ1-4; 7 bases match TRBD1. V was pared by 5 bases and J by 4 bases, with 7 bases of the junction left unmatched. The CDR3 is 15 residues long. Per the germline V gene, CDR1 is SGHTA and CDR2 is FQGNSA. CDR3 sequence (DNA): TGTGCCAGCAGCCCTGGGACAGTGATTAATGAAAAACTGTTTTTT. Residues: CASSPGTVINEKLFF. Looking up the rest from reference TRBV7-2 and TRBJ1-4 gives the full variable domain: GAGVSQSPSNKVTEKGKDVELRCDPISGHTALYWYRQSLGQGLEFLIYFQGNSAPDKSGLPSDRFSAERTGGSVSTLTIQRTQQEDSAVYLCASSPGTVINEKLFFGSGTQLSVL.

The rearrangement links TRBV5-4 to TRBJ2-7; 8 nucleotides agree with TRBD1. Germline V gives CDR1 SGHNT, CDR2 YYREEE (reference sequence). J gave up 1 base and V 4 bases, and 7 bases lay outside the gene matches. CDR3 length equals 15 residues. The CDR3 reads CASSGGQDFSYEQYF. The DNA of the CDR3 is TGTGCCAGCAGCGGGGGACAGGACTTTTCCTACGAGCAGTACTTC.

This rearrangement joins TRBV28 to TRBJ1-3; D is possibly TRBD1 (5 bases). Trimming stripped 0 bases from V and 0 bases from J, with 6 bases between. The CDR3 totals 15 residues. The germline V gene has CDR1 MDHEN and CDR2 SYDVKM. CDR3 loop: CASSLWGLSGNTIYF. CDR3 DNA: TGTGCCAGCAGTTTATGGGGGCTCTCTGGAAACACCATATATTTT.

This chain connects TRBV9 to TRBJ2-1; the D gene is possibly TRBD2 (6 bases). Germline V gene data show CDR1 as SGDLS and CDR2 as YYNGEE. The CDR3 is made up of 13 amino acids. V dropped 3 bases and J dropped 10 bases, with 14 bases sitting between them. Here the CDR3 DNA reads TGTGCCAGCAGCGGGGTGACTAGGGGAGAGCAGTTCTTC. It specifies CASSGVTRGEQFF. Complete variable domain (other parts from reference TRBV9 and TRBJ2-1): DSGVTQTPKHLITATGQRVTLRCSPRSGDLSVYWYQQSLDQGLQFLIQYYNGEERAKGNILERFSAQQFPDLHSELNLSSLELGDSALYFCASSGVTRGEQFFGPGTRLTVL.

The chain carries TRBV5-1 and TRBJ1-2, with D perhaps TRBD1 (5 bases). Trimming stripped 2 bases from V and 0 bases from J, with 8 bases between. Germline V lookup: CDR1 SGHRS, CDR2 YFSETQ. This CDR3 contains 14 residues. The chain's CDR3 is CASSLQEANYGYTF. CDR3 coding DNA: TGCGCCAGCAGCTTACAGGAAGCTAACTATGGCTACACCTTC.